A selection of T cell receptor beta chains follows, all from one sample in a study of blood T cell repertoires in COVID-19. TCRdb's copy holds only in-frame clones and misses some; the assay was immunoSEQ multiplex PCR. This table holds about 69,000 clones, 86% found once. The source material was peripheral blood. These receptors all come from a man in his forties with COVID-19, enrolled during active disease. Both conserved end residues are part of each CDR3. The order of the fields is J gene, V gene, D gene, clone size, CDR3 protein, CDR3 DNA. D genes are given only for firm matches. Clone size is given for some rows only: seen once, a few or many times, or a class if the clone is expanded.

J gene: TRBJ1-1
V gene: TRBV3-1/TRBV3-2
D gene: -
clone size: -
CDR3 protein: CASSQEGGRLEAFF
CDR3 DNA: TGTGCCAGCAGCCAAGAGGGGGGGCGACTTGAAGCTTTCTTT

J gene: TRBJ2-5
V gene: TRBV5-1
D gene: TRBD1
clone size: -
CDR3 protein: CASSLGGQGKETQYF
CDR3 DNA: TGCGCCAGCAGCTTGGGTGGACAGGGAAAGGAGACCCAGTACTTC

J gene: TRBJ2-5
V gene: TRBV19
D gene: TRBD1
clone size: -
CDR3 protein: CASSIGTGGQETQYF
CDR3 DNA: TGTGCCAGTAGCATAGGGACAGGGGGCCAAGAGACCCAGTACTTC

J gene: TRBJ2-1
V gene: TRBV27
D gene: -
clone size: -
CDR3 protein: CASSFNPGSLYNEQFF
CDR3 DNA: TGTGCCAGCAGTTTCAACCCAGGGTCCCTCTACAATGAGCAGTTCTTC

J gene: TRBJ2-7
V gene: TRBV28
D gene: TRBD1
clone size: -
CDR3 protein: CASGLTGAYEQYF
CDR3 DNA: TGTGCCAGCGGGTTGACAGGGGCCTACGAGCAGTACTTC

J gene: TRBJ1-6
V gene: TRBV7-2
D gene: -
clone size: -
CDR3 protein: CASSLAVQGNSPLHF
CDR3 DNA: TGTGCCAGCAGCTTAGCGGTGCAGGGAAATTCACCCCTCCACTTT

J gene: TRBJ1-6
V gene: TRBV10-3
D gene: -
clone size: -
CDR3 protein: CAISESGGQEDYNSPLHF
CDR3 DNA: TGTGCCATCAGTGAGTCGGGAGGGCAGGAAGACTATAATTCACCCCTCCACTTT

J gene: TRBJ2-7
V gene: TRBV5-4
D gene: TRBD1
clone size: -
CDR3 protein: CASSLRTGGSDEQYF
CDR3 DNA: TGTGCCAGCAGCTTAAGGACAGGGGGCTCTGATGAGCAGTACTTC

J gene: TRBJ1-2
V gene: TRBV6-5
D gene: TRBD1
clone size: -
CDR3 protein: CASTGQGARGYTF
CDR3 DNA: TGTGCCAGCACTGGACAGGGGGCTAGAGGCTACACCTTC

J gene: TRBJ1-5
V gene: TRBV5-6
D gene: TRBD1
clone size: few
CDR3 protein: CASSLAVTGGLNQPQHF
CDR3 DNA: TGTGCCAGCAGCTTGGCCGTAACAGGGGGCCTCAATCAGCCCCAGCATTTT